This is a list of T cell receptor beta chains from one sample in a study of control samples from healthy donors and cancer patients. The protocol was immunoSEQ multiplex PCR, while the TCRdb copy is restricted to in-frame clones and leaves out a portion. The sample lists 150,000 to 200,000 clones, 91% seen once, with over 1.2% in the top ten. Input material: blood. These receptors were collected from a woman aged 25 to 39 in good health. Both conserved end residues are part of each CDR3. A D gene is named only where the DNA matches it firmly. Where a row states a size, it is once, few, many or the class of an expanded clone; other rows omit it.

length	size	V	J	D	DNA	CDR3
11	NA	TRBV6-6	TRBJ1-5	NA	TGTGCCAGCAGTAGAAATCAGCCCCAGCATTTT	CASSRNQPQHF
16	NA	TRBV28	TRBJ2-1	TRBD1	TGTGCCAGCAGTTTGAGGGACAGGGGGTTCCGCAATGAGCAGTTCTTC	CASSLRDRGFRNEQFF
16	NA	TRBV7-5	TRBJ1-1	NA	TGTGCCAGAAGCTTAAACAGGGAAGGTACGAACACTGAAGCTTTCTTT	CARSLNREGTNTEAFF
13	NA	TRBV5-1	TRBJ2-1	TRBD1	TGCGCCAGCAGCTACGGGACAGACAATGAGCAGTTCTTC	CASSYGTDNEQFF
15	NA	TRBV7-9	TRBJ1-4	TRBD1	TGTGCCAGCAGCTTAGTTGGACAGGGGCATGAAAAACTGTTTTTT	CASSLVGQGHEKLFF
14	NA	TRBV28	TRBJ2-5	NA	TGTGCCAGCAGTTTACCGGACTTACAAGAGACCCAGTACTTC	CASSLPDLQETQYF
12	NA	TRBV18	TRBJ1-1	NA	TGTGCCAGCTCACCACCGCTCACTGAAGCTTTCTTT	CASSPPLTEAFF
14	NA	TRBV19	TRBJ1-1	NA	TGTGCCAGTAGTATGGGACATTTGAACACTGAAGCTTTCTTT	CASSMGHLNTEAFF
14	NA	TRBV5-1	TRBJ2-3	NA	TGCGCCAGCAGCCCTCGGGGGAGTACAGATACGCAGTATTTT	CASSPRGSTDTQYF
14	NA	TRBV28	TRBJ1-2	TRBD1	TGTGCCAGCAGGTCCGGGACAGGGGGCAGGGGCTACACCTTC	CASRSGTGGRGYTF
15	NA	TRBV19	TRBJ1-2	NA	TGTGCCAGTAGTAGCCGACAGGAAGCTAACTATGGCTACACCTTC	CASSSRQEANYGYTF
13	NA	TRBV19	TRBJ1-1	NA	TGTGCCAGTAGTATGGGGGCAGGGACTGAAGCTTTCTTT	CASSMGAGTEAFF
16	NA	TRBV11-3	TRBJ2-3	TRBD2	TGTGCCAGCAGCTTAGGCGCGGGGGGGCTCGGAGATACGCAGTATTTT	CASSLGAGGLGDTQYF
13	once	TRBV20-1	TRBJ2-2	NA	TGCAGTGCTAGTAGGGGAAGGGGCGGGGAGCTGTTTTTT	CSASRGRGGELFF
15	NA	TRBV15	TRBJ1-6	NA	TGTGCCACCGGCAGAGGGTCCCTGACTAATTCACCCCTCCACTTT	CATGRGSLTNSPLHF
13	few	TRBV18	TRBJ1-6	NA	TGTGCCAGCTCACCACAGGGTGATTCACCCCTCCACTTT	CASSPQGDSPLHF
14	NA	TRBV4-1	TRBJ1-2	TRBD1	TGCGCCAGCAGCCAAGCAGGGGGCAACTATGGCTACACCTTC	CASSQAGGNYGYTF
15	NA	TRBV3-1/TRBV3-2	TRBJ1-6	NA	TGTGCCAGCAGCCACCGGGTGGGAAAGGAGTCACCCCTCCACTTT	CASSHRVGKESPLHF
15	NA	TRBV19	TRBJ1-1	TRBD1	TGTGCCAGTAGTATCCCCGGGACAGGGGGAACTGAAGCTTTCTTT	CASSIPGTGGTEAFF
13	NA	TRBV7-9	TRBJ2-7	NA	TGTGCCAGCAGCATCGGGACAAGCTACGAGCAGTACTTC	CASSIGTSYEQYF
16	NA	TRBV7-9	TRBJ2-2	TRBD2	TGTGCCAGCAGCGGACTAGCGGGAGGGAACACCGGGGAGCTGTTTTTT	CASSGLAGGNTGELFF
16	NA	TRBV5-8	TRBJ1-2	TRBD1	TGTGCCAGCAGCACCCGGACAGGGGGTCGGGGGTATGGCTACACCTTC	CASSTRTGGRGYGYTF
14	NA	TRBV28	TRBJ2-4	TRBD1	TGTGCCAGCCAGACAGGGGGAGCCAAAAACATTCAGTACTTC	CASQTGGAKNIQYF
15	few	TRBV6-4	TRBJ2-3	TRBD2	TGTGCCAGCAGTGGGACTAGCGGGGGCACAGATACGCAGTATTTT	CASSGTSGGTDTQYF
16	NA	TRBV9	TRBJ2-3	TRBD2	TGTGCCAGCAGCGTAGGAGGAGCGGGGGGTACAGATACGCAGTATTTT	CASSVGGAGGTDTQYF
14	NA	TRBV3-1/TRBV3-2	TRBJ2-2	TRBD2	TGTGCCAGCAGGGGACTAAAGAACACCGGGGAGCTGTTTTTT	CASRGLKNTGELFF
13	few	TRBV12-3/TRBV12-4	TRBJ1-1	NA	TGTGCCAGCAGAATCGGGTCGAACACTGAAGCTTTCTTT	CASRIGSNTEAFF
13	NA	TRBV6-1	TRBJ1-2	NA	TGTGCCAGCAGTGAGACAACCAACTATGGCTACACCTTC	CASSETTNYGYTF
14	NA	TRBV6-1	TRBJ2-3	NA	TGTGCCAGCAGTGAAAATAGGGCCAGAGATACGCAGTATTTT	CASSENRARDTQYF
15	NA	TRBV28	TRBJ1-6	TRBD1	TGTGCCAGCACCACCGCGACAGGGAGTAATTCACCCCTCCACTTT	CASTTATGSNSPLHF
15	NA	TRBV15	TRBJ1-5	NA	TGTGCCACCAGCAGAGAAGGGAGGGTCAATCAGCCCCAGCATTTT	CATSREGRVNQPQHF
11	once	TRBV5-6	TRBJ2-1	NA	TGTGCCAGCAGCTTGACTAATGAGCAGTTCTTC	CASSLTNEQFF
13	NA	TRBV9	TRBJ1-4	NA	TGTGCCAGCAGCCTGGATTGGAATGAAAAACTGTTTTTT	CASSLDWNEKLFF
17	NA	TRBV27	TRBJ2-3	TRBD2	TGTGCCAGCAGTTCGAATATAGCGGGGGCCTCCACAGATACGCAGTATTTT	CASSSNIAGASTDTQYF
14	NA	TRBV5-4	TRBJ1-4	TRBD1	TGTGCCAGCAGTCCCCCGGGACAGGAGGAAAAACTGTTTTTT	CASSPPGQEEKLFF
15	NA	TRBV7-9	TRBJ1-1	TRBD1	TGTGCCAGCAGCTTATTTCAGGGGGCGAACACTGAAGCTTTCTTT	CASSLFQGANTEAFF
15	NA	TRBV5-8	TRBJ2-3	TRBD2	TGTGCCAGCAGCTTGGGGAGCGGGGGCACAGATACGCAGTATTTT	CASSLGSGGTDTQYF
14	NA	TRBV19	TRBJ1-5	TRBD1	TGTGCCAGTAGTCAGGGACAGGGAGGACAGCCCCAGCATTTT	CASSQGQGGQPQHF
15	NA	TRBV19	TRBJ1-1	TRBD1	TGTGCCAGTAGTATAGGGACAGGGCGGAACACTGAAGCTTTCTTT	CASSIGTGRNTEAFF
15	NA	TRBV28	TRBJ1-6	NA	TGTGCCAGCAGTTTGGGGGGAGGGGGAGGTTCACCCCTCCACTTT	CASSLGGGGGSPLHF
14	NA	TRBV6-5	TRBJ1-2	NA	TGTGCCAGCAGTTACTCGGGGGCGAGGTATGGCTACACCTTC	CASSYSGARYGYTF
16	NA	TRBV3-1/TRBV3-2	TRBJ1-4	TRBD1	TGTGCCAGCAGCTTTAGACAGGGGGCCACTAATGAAAAACTGTTTTTT	CASSFRQGATNEKLFF
14	medium-sized	TRBV5-1	TRBJ2-1	TRBD1	TGCGCCAGCAGCCGGACAGGGGGCTACAATGAGCAGTTCTTC	CASSRTGGYNEQFF
12	NA	TRBV7-9	TRBJ1-1	NA	TGTGCCAGCAGCTTAGTTGAGAAGGCAGCTTTCTTT	CASSLVEKAAFF
16	NA	TRBV15	TRBJ2-1	NA	TGTGCCACCAGCACGAGGGACACAGGGAGAGTGAATGAGCAGTTCTTC	CATSTRDTGRVNEQFF
11	NA	TRBV15	TRBJ1-1	TRBD1	TGTGCCACCAGCACAGGGGGCGTGGCTTTCTTT	CATSTGGVAFF
17	NA	TRBV29-1	TRBJ2-2	TRBD2	TGCAGCGTTGTGGGGACTAGCGGGGGGCCGAACACCGGGGAGCTGTTTTTT	CSVVGTSGGPNTGELFF
15	NA	TRBV4-1	TRBJ2-7	TRBD2	TGCGCCAGCAGCCAAGGCGGCGGGAGGGCCCCCGAGCAGTACTTC	CASSQGGGRAPEQYF
13	NA	TRBV30	TRBJ1-5	TRBD1	TGTGCCTGGACAGGGGGGGGCAATCAGCCCCAGCATTTT	CAWTGGGNQPQHF
13	once	TRBV3-1/TRBV3-2	TRBJ1-1	NA	TGTGCCAGCAGCCAAGCCCCAGGGGCTGAAGCTTTCTTT	CASSQAPGAEAFF
14	NA	TRBV7-9	TRBJ1-1	NA	TGTGCCAGCAGCTTAGGGGGGCCGAACACTGAAGCTTTCTTT	CASSLGGPNTEAFF
15	NA	TRBV27	TRBJ1-4	TRBD1	TGTGCCAGCAGTACTCGGACAGGGTCTAATGAAAAACTGTTTTTT	CASSTRTGSNEKLFF
14	NA	TRBV5-8	TRBJ1-4	NA	TGTGCCAGCAGCTTGGTGGCAACTAATGAAAAACTGTTTTTT	CASSLVATNEKLFF
17	few	TRBV11-3	TRBJ2-2	NA	TGTGCCAGCAGCTTTCCCAACAGGGAATCGAACACCGGGGAGCTGTTTTTT	CASSFPNRESNTGELFF
14	NA	TRBV15	TRBJ1-3	NA	TGTGCCACCAGCAGAGATCCGGGAGGAAACACCATATATTTT	CATSRDPGGNTIYF
17	NA	TRBV7-2	TRBJ2-7	NA	TGTGCCAGCAGCTTCCGGGCCATCCGTGCCTCCTCCTACGAGCAGTACTTC	CASSFRAIRASSYEQYF
14	once	TRBV2	TRBJ1-5	NA	TGTGCCAGCAGTGAGGGATATAGCAATCAGCCCCAGCATTTT	CASSEGYSNQPQHF
14	NA	TRBV7-9	TRBJ1-6	TRBD1	TGTGCCAGCAGCCCCGGGACAGATAATTCACCCCTCCACTTT	CASSPGTDNSPLHF
14	NA	TRBV12-5	TRBJ1-3	TRBD1	TGTGCTAGTGGTATCCAGGGGGCCGGAAACACCATATATTTT	CASGIQGAGNTIYF
17	NA	TRBV27	TRBJ2-2	TRBD2	TGTGCCAGCAGTTTAGTAAGACTAGCGGGAGGGCCCGGGGAGCTGTTTTTT	CASSLVRLAGGPGELFF